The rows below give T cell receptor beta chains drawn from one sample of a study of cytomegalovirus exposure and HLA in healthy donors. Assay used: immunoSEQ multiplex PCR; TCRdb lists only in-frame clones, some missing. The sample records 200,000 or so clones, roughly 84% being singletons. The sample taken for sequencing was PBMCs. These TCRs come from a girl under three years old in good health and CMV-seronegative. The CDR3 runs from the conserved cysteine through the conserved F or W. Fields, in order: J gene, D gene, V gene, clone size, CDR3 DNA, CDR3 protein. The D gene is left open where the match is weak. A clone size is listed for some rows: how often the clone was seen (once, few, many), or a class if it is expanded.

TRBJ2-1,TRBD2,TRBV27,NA,TGTGCCAGCAGTCTTTTAGCGGGAGAGGGGGGTGAGCAGTTCTTC,CASSLLAGEGGEQFF
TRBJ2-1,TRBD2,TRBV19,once,TGTGCCAGTAGTCCACTTGGACTAGCGGTTAGCTCCTACAATGAGCAGTTCTTC,CASSPLGLAVSSYNEQFF
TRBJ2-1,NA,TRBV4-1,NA,TGCGCCAGCAGCCAGGACTATTCCTACAATGAGCAGTTCTTC,CASSQDYSYNEQFF
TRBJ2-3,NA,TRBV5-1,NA,TGCGCCAGCAGCTTGTACTACTTCCGAGTGGATACGCAGTATTTT,CASSLYYFRVDTQYF
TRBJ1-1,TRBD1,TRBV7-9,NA,TGTGCCAGCAGCCCCGGGACAGGGAGGACTGAAGCTTTCTTT,CASSPGTGRTEAFF
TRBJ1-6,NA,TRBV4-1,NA,TGCGCCAGCAGCCAAGAGGTTTCAGGGTCTCGGTCACCCCTCCACTTT,CASSQEVSGSRSPLHF
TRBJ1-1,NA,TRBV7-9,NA,TGTGCCAGCAGACAAGCGGATCTCACTGAAGCTTTCTTT,CASRQADLTEAFF
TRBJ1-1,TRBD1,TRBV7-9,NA,TGTGCCAGCAGCCCCTCAGGGGGAAATTCTGAAGCTTTCTTT,CASSPSGGNSEAFF
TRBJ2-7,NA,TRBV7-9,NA,TGTGCCAGCAGCTTAAAATTGGGCGGACTGAACTACGAGCAGTACTTC,CASSLKLGGLNYEQYF
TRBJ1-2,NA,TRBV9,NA,TGTGCCAGCAGCGTAGGCAGGGGCGAGGATGGCGTCTATGGCTACACCTTC,CASSVGRGEDGVYGYTF
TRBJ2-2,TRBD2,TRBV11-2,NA,TGTGCCAGCAGCAGCCAACTAGCGGGAGGGAACACCGGGGAGCTGTTTTTT,CASSSQLAGGNTGELFF
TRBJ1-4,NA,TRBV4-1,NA,TGCGCCAGCAGCCAAGGGATTGAGAGGGAGGGTGAAAAACTGTTTTTT,CASSQGIEREGEKLFF
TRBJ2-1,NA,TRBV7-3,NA,TGTGCCAGCAGCTTATATCTAGACAATGAGCAGTTCTTC,CASSLYLDNEQFF
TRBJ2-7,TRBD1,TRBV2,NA,TGTGCCAGCAGCCGGGACAGAGCCTACGAGCAGTACTTC,CASSRDRAYEQYF
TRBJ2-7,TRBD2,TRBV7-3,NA,TGTGCCAGCAGCTTAACCGGGGGGGCTAACGAGCAGTACTTC,CASSLTGGANEQYF
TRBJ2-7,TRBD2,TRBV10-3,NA,TGTGCCATCAGTAGCGGGGGGGCCTACGAGCAGTACTTC,CAISSGGAYEQYF
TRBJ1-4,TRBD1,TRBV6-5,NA,TGTGCCAGCAGATCCGGGACAGCCATCTTTTTT,CASRSGTAIFF
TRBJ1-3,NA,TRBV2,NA,TGTGCCAGCCGTGCGGAGGGGACGGCTGGAAACACCATATATTTT,CASRAEGTAGNTIYF
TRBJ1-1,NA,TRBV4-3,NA,TGCGCCAGCAGCCAAAGCAGGGGTGGCCTGGCTGAAGCTTTCTTT,CASSQSRGGLAEAFF
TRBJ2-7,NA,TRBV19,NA,TGTGCCAGTAGTATAGCTGACAGTACCCACGAGCAGTACTTC,CASSIADSTHEQYF
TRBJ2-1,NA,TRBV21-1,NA,TGTGCCAACCACAGCCGGACAGGATACAATGAGCAGTTCTTC,CANHSRTGYNEQFF
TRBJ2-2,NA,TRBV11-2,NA,TGTGCCAGCAAGCAAATCGACTACCGCGGCGGGGAGCTGTTTTTT,CASKQIDYRGGELFF
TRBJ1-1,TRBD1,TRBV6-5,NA,TGTGCCAGCTTAACAGGGGGCAAAACTGAAGCTTTCTTT,CASLTGGKTEAFF
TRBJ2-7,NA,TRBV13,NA,TGTGCCAGCAGCTTGTCAGGGCCGGACGAGCAGTACTTC,CASSLSGPDEQYF
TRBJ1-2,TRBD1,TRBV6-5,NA,TGTGCCAGCAGTGCCGCCGGGACAGGGCGTAGCTACACCTTC,CASSAAGTGRSYTF
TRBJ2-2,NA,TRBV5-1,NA,TGCGCCAGCAGCTTTTTGGGCGGGACCTTTGCGAACACCGGGGAGCTGTTTTTT,CASSFLGGTFANTGELFF
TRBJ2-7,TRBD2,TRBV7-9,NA,TGTGCCAGCAGCTCCCAGACGGGACTAGCGGGGGGTCTCTCCTACGAGCAGTACTTC,CASSSQTGLAGGLSYEQYF
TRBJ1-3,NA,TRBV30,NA,TGTGCCGGGCTACAAATCTCTGGAAACACCATATATTTT,CAGLQISGNTIYF
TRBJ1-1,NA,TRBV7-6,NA,TGTGCCAGCAGCTCGGAACGCGGGGGCGTTGGGTGTGAAGCTTTCTTT,CASSSERGGVGCEAFF